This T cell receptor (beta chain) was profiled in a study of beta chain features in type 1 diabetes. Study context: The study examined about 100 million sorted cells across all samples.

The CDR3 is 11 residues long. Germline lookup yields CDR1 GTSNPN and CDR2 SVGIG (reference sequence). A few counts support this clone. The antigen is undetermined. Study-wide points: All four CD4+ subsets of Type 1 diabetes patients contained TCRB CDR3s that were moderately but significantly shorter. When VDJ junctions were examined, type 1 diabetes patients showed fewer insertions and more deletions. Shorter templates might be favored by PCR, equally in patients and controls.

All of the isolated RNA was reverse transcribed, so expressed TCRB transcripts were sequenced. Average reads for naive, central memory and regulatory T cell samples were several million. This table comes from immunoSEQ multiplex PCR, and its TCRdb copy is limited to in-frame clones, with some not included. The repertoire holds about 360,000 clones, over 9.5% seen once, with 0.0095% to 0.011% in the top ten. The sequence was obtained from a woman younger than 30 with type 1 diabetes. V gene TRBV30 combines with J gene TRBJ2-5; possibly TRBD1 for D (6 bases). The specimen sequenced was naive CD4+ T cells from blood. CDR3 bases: TGTGCTCATGCCACAGGGGAGACCCAGTACTTC. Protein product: CAHATGETQYF. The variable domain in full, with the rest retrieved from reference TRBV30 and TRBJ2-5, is SQTIHQWPATLVQPVGSPLSLECTVEGTSNPNLYWYRQAAGRGLQLLFYSVGIGQISSEVPQNLSASRPQDRQFILSSKKLLLSDSGFYLCAHATGETQYFGPGTRLLVL.